The text below deals with one TCR beta chain. No antigen is known for it. Preparing the TCRbeta library involved the use of unique molecular identifiers. TCRdb recomputed calls from the PCR reads with MiXCR, one row per CDR3 protein. Of some 140,000 distinct CDR3 sequences listed, about a tenth are singletons. Trimming removed 2 bases from V and 5 bases from J, with 7 bases in between. Germline lookup yields CDR1 SGHRS and CDR2 YFSETQ. The CDR3 has 12 residues. The record originates from a study of T-cell reconstitution after alpha-beta-depleted transplantation in children. Study findings and constraints: Several patients had high TCRbeta diversity at day 60; it came from surviving recipient T cells and thymic progenitors. Newly generated T cells supplied most T-cell counts and diversity one year post-transplant. Reports say that about two months after transplant, the alpha-beta T cells came out of several hundred graft clones that had expanded.

This sequence joins TRBV5-1 and TRBJ2-5; D gene uncertain. The sequence came from a girl under three years old who had a stem cell transplant for combined immunodeficiency, so the T cells may come from the graft donor. The input for sequencing was PBMCs, mostly from graft donor cells, taken 180 days after TCRalphabeta/CD19-depleted stem cell transplant. CDR3 sequence (DNA): TGCGCCAGCAGCTTCCCAGAGGAGACCCAGTACTTC. This codes for CASSFPEETQYF.